The 17 T cell receptor beta chains below were found in one sample sequenced in a study of T-cell reconstitution after alpha-beta-depleted transplantation in children. As it was prepared, the TCRbeta library received unique molecular identifiers. A single record per CDR3 protein comes from TCRdb applying MiXCR to the PCR reads. This sample has about 900,000 distinct CDR3 sequences, with under 30% found just once. Source: PBMCs, mostly from graft donor cells, taken 360 days after TCRalphabeta/CD19-depleted stem cell transplant. All receptors derive from a boy in the first two years of life who had a stem cell transplant for SCID, so the T cells may come from the graft donor.

The chain combines TRBV5-5 with TRBJ1-2, with a possible D match to TRBD1 (6 bases). Germline CDR1 reads SGHKS; CDR2 reads YYEKEE (reference sequence). Trimming took 4 bases from V and 4 from J, leaving 20 bases between them. The CDR3 extends over 16 amino acids. Written as DNA, the CDR3 is TGTGCCAGCAGCCCGCGCCTAGGACAGCCTCTCTATGGCTACACCTTC. This translates into CASSPRLGQPLYGYTF.

The table lists this clonotype with many counts. The CDR3 DNA is TGCGCCAGCAGAGCTTACAATGAGCAGTTCTTC. Translation: CASRAYNEQFF. This chain links TRBV10-2 with TRBJ2-1; D gene unclear. V was shortened by 6 bases and J by 4 bases, with 4 bases between the two germline ends. The germline V gene encodes CDR1 WSHSY and CDR2 SAAADI. The CDR3 consists of 11 residues.

The J gene is TRBJ1-2, the V gene TRBV27; tentative D call: TRBD1 (5 bases). Trimming shortened V by 2 bases and J by 6 bases, and 28 bases separated the two germline ends. This CDR3 has 19 amino acids. The germline V gene has CDR1 MNHEY and CDR2 SMNVEV (reference sequence). As DNA, the CDR3 is TGTGCCAGCAGTTTAACCCCTCAATCCGAGGGGCCTCATGACGATGGCTACACCTTC. Translated: CASSLTPQSEGPHDDGYTF.

This rearrangement joins TRBV27 to TRBJ2-1; possibly TRBD2 for D (5 bases). Per germline, CDR1 MNHEY and CDR2 SMNVEV (reference sequence). The CDR3 has 15 amino acids. Trimming stripped 0 bases from V and 0 bases from J, with 6 bases between. This CDR3 reads CASSLSGVSYNEQFF. CDR3 DNA sequence: TGTGCCAGCAGTTTATCCGGGGTCTCCTACAATGAGCAGTTCTTC.

The chain uses TRBV5-1 and TRBJ2-7, with TRBD1 matching 7 bases. The ends lost 2 bases at V and 3 bases at J; junction bases unmatched: 5. Germline values: CDR1 SGHRS, CDR2 YFSETQ. The CDR3 has 14 residues. CDR3 in DNA: TGCGCCAGCAGCTTCGAAGGGGGCGGCTACGAGCAGTACTTC. It yields the protein CASSFEGGGYEQYF.

The table lists this clonotype with a few counts. This chain connects TRBV7-9 to TRBJ2-3, with a weak D call TRBD2 (6 bases). V shed 1 base and J shed 4 bases, with 15 bases lying between them. Germline V gene data show CDR1 as SEHNR and CDR2 as FQNEAQ (reference sequence). The CDR3 is 16 amino acids. For the CDR3, the DNA is TGTGCCAGCAGCTTAGTCGGCCGCTTAGCGGCAGATACGCAGTATTTT. Residues: CASSLVGRLAADTQYF.

This sequence joins TRBV6-1 and TRBJ2-1; 8 bases fit TRBD1. Germline V gene sequence: CDR1 MNHNS, CDR2 SASEGT. J was trimmed by 10 bases and V by 6 bases; bases with no gene match: 11. The CDR3 extends over 14 amino acids. As DNA, the CDR3 is TGTGCCAGCAGCTCCGACAGGGGTCTTATGGAGCAGTTCTTC. Its protein is CASSSDRGLMEQFF.

This clonotype was seen only a few times. The rearrangement joins TRBV20-1 to TRBJ1-6; TRBD1 might be the D (6 bases). V lost 2 bases and J lost 7, with 15 bases in between. This CDR3 has 15 residues. Germline V gene data show CDR1 as DFQATT and CDR2 as SNEGSKA (reference sequence). This CDR3 reads CSARRRDTLNSPLHF. The CDR3 DNA reads TGCAGTGCTAGACGCCGGGACACGTTAAATTCACCCCTCCACTTT.

This clonotype showed up just a few times. The chain couples TRBV7-2 to TRBJ2-3; D remains unclear. CDR1 is SGHTA, CDR2 FQGNSA, per germline. The CDR3 loop spans 14 amino acids. Trimming shortened V by 5 bases and J by 2 bases, and 11 bases separated the two germline ends. CDR3 bases: TGTGCCAGCAGCCAACGCCACACCACAGATACGCAGTATTTT. As protein: CASSQRHTTDTQYF.

V and J are TRBV5-5 and TRBJ2-3; D is unclear. Per the germline V gene, CDR1 is SGHKS and CDR2 is YYEKEE (reference sequence). Between the trimmed V and J ends, which lost 0 bases and 1 base, there was a span of 12 bases. The CDR3 is 16 residues long. In DNA form, the CDR3 reads TGTGCCAGCAGCTTGGGACGGCTTGGGGGCACAGATACGCAGTATTTT. This encodes CASSLGRLGGTDTQYF.

V is TRBV20-1 and J is TRBJ2-1, with D possibly called TRBD1 or TRBD2 (5 bases each). The CDR3 is made up of 13 amino acids. The germline CDR1 and CDR2 sequences are DFQATT and SNEGSKA (reference sequence). V dropped 5 bases and J dropped 7 bases, with 15 bases sitting between them. The CDR3 protein is CSAFGPGQNEQFF. The CDR3 DNA is TGCAGTGCTTTCGGACCGGGGCAGAATGAGCAGTTCTTC.

This clonotype turned up a few times. The chain is built from TRBV7-2 and TRBJ2-2; possible D gene TRBD2, 7 bases. Trimming shortened V by 6 bases and J by 1 base, and 15 bases separated the two germline ends. Germline loops: CDR1 SGHTA, CDR2 FQGNSA. The CDR3 is made up of 16 amino acids. CDR3 in DNA: TGTGCCAGCAGAGTGTCGGGGGGCTGGAACACCGGGGAGCTGTTTTTT. Translated: CASRVSGGWNTGELFF. Full variable domain (outside the CDR3, taken from reference TRBV7-2 and TRBJ2-2): GAGVSQSPSNKVTEKGKDVELRCDPISGHTALYWYRQSLGQGLEFLIYFQGNSAPDKSGLPSDRFSAERTGGSVSTLTIQRTQQEDSAVYLCASRVSGGWNTGELFFGEGSRLTVL.

This clonotype was seen a handful of times. The V call is TRBV20-1, the J call TRBJ1-1; D uncertain. Germline CDR1 and CDR2: DFQATT and SNEGSKA (reference sequence). The V and J ends lost 6 bases and 6 bases respectively, with 17 bases between them. CDR3 length: 13 amino acids. The CDR3 nucleotides read TGCAGTGCCTCACATGGCGGGAGGGCTGAAGCTTTCTTT. This gives the protein CSASHGGRAEAFF.

The V and J genes are TRBV11-2 and TRBJ2-1; D assignment may be TRBD1 or TRBD2 (5 bases each). The germline CDR1 and CDR2 sequences are SGHAT and FQNNGV. This CDR3 contains 16 residues. V was cut by 5 bases and J by 4 bases, with 18 bases left in between. The DNA of the CDR3 is TGTGCCAGCAGCGTCGGTTTCGGGGCCCCTTACAATGAGCAGTTCTTC. This encodes CASSVGFGAPYNEQFF.

The sample holds a few counts of this clonotype. V and J are TRBV7-6 and TRBJ2-5, with TRBD2 identical over 11 bases. Per the germline V gene, CDR1 is SGHVS and CDR2 is FNYEAQ. This CDR3 has 15 residues. V shed 2 bases, J shed 4 bases, and the junction held 3 bases outside the gene matches. The CDR3 spells CASSLPTSGAETQYF. CDR3 in DNA: TGTGCCAGCAGCTTACCGACTAGCGGGGCAGAGACCCAGTACTTC.

The chain employs TRBV5-1 and TRBJ2-5; maybe TRBD1 (6 bases). V was shortened by 7 bases and J by 2 bases, with 15 bases between the two germline ends. The CDR3 contains 14 residues. CDR1 is SGHRS, CDR2 YFSETQ, per germline. CDR3 DNA sequence: TGCGCCAGCGCTCCCGGGACAAATCAAGAGACCCAGTACTTC. Translating it yields CASAPGTNQETQYF.

This clonotype was counted only a few times. The rearrangement joins TRBV5-1 to TRBJ2-3; possible D gene TRBD1, 6 bases. Germline values: CDR1 SGHRS, CDR2 YFSETQ. CDR3 length: 13 residues. The germline V and J ends were trimmed by 0 bases and 8 bases, with 10 bases remaining between them. CDR3 protein: CASSLDGGLTQYF. The CDR3 nucleotides read TGCGCCAGCAGCTTGGATGGGGGCCTTACGCAGTATTTT.